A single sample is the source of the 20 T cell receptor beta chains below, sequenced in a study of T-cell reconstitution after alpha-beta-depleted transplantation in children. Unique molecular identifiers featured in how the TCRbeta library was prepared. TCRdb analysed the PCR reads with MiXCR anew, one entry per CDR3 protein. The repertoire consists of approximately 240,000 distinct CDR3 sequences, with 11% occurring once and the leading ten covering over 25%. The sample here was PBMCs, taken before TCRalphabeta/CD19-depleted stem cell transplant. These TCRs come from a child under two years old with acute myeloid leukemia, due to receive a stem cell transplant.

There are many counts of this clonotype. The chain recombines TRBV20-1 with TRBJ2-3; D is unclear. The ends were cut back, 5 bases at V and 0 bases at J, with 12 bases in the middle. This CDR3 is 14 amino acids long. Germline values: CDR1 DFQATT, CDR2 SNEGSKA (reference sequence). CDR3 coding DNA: TGCAGTGCTCGTACTCCGCTCAGCACAGATACGCAGTATTTT. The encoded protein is CSARTPLSTDTQYF.

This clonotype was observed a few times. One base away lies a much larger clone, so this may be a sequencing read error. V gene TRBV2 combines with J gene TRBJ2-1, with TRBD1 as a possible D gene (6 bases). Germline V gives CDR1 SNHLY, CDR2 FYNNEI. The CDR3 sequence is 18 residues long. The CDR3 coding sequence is TGTACCAGCAGTCGAAGGGTTCAGGGGAAGAGCTCCTACAATGAGCAGTTCTTC. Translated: CTSSRRVQGKSSYNEQFF.

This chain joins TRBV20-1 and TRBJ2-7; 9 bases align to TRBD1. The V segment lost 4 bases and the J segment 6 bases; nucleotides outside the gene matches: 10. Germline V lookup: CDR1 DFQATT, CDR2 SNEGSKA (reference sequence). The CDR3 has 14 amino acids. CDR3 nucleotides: TGCAGTGCTATGGAAGGACAGGGGAAACGCGAGCAGTACTTC. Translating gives CSAMEGQGKREQYF.

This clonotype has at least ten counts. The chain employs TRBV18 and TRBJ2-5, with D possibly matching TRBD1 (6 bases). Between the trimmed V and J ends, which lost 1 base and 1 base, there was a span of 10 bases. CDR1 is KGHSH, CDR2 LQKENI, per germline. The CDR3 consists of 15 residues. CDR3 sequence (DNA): TGTGCCAGCTCACCACAAAGGGGGAGCCAAGAGACCCAGTACTTC. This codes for CASSPQRGSQETQYF.

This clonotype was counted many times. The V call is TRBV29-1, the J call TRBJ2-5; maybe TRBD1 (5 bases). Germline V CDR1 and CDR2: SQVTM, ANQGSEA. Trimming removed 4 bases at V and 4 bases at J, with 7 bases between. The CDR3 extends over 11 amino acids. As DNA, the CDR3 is TGCAGCGTTGTGGGGCCAGAGACCCAGTACTTC. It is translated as CSVVGPETQYF.

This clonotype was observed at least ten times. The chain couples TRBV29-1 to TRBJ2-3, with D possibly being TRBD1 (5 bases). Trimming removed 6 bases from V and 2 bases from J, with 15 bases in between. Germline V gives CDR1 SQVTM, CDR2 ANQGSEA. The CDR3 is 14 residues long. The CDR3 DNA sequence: TGCAGCGTCGCCCCACAGGCGTCCACAGATACGCAGTATTTT. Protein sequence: CSVAPQASTDTQYF.

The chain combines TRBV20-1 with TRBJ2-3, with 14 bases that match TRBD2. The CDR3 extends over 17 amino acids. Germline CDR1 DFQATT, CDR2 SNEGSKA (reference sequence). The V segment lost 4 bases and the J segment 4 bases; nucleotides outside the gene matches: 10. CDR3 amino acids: CSATEPGTSGSPDTQYF. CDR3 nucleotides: TGCAGTGCTACCGAACCCGGGACTAGCGGGAGCCCAGATACGCAGTATTTT.

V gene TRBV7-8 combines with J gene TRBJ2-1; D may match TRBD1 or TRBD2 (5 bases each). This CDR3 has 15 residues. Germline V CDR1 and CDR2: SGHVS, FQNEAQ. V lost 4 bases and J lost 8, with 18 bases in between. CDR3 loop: CASSSDRGFIDEQFF. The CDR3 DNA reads TGTGCCAGCAGCTCTGACAGAGGGTTTATAGATGAGCAGTTCTTC.

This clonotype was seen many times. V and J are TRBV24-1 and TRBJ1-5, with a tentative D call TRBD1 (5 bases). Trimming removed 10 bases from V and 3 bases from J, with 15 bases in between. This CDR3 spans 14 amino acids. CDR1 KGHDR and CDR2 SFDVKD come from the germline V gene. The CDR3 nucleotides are TGTGCCACAGGTGGGGGAACCACCAATCAGCCCCAGCATTTT. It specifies CATGGGTTNQPQHF.

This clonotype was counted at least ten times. DNA for the CDR3: TGTGCCAGACAAGTAGGTATGACAGGGAATTTTTCTAGCGAGCAGTTCTTC. The encoded protein is CARQVGMTGNFSSEQFF. The genes are TRBV4-2 and TRBJ2-1; 7 bases align to TRBD1. The germline V gene encodes CDR1 LGHNA and CDR2 YNFKEQ. Trimming took 9 bases from V and 10 from J; bases not matched to a gene: 24. This CDR3 spans 17 amino acids.

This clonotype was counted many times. The CDR3 is CASGQIDNEQFF. The CDR3 bases are TGTGCCAGCGGCCAAATCGACAATGAGCAGTTCTTC. This chain uses TRBV5-4 with TRBJ2-1; D not resolved. The CDR3 runs 12 residues. Trimming shortened V by 7 bases and J by 5 bases, and 10 bases separated the two germline ends. Germline V lookup: CDR1 SGHNT, CDR2 YYREEE (reference sequence).

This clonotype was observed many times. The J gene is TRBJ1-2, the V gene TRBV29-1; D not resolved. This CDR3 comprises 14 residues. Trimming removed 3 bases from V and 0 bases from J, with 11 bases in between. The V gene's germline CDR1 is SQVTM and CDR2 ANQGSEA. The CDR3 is CSVEVQLTNYGYTF. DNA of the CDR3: TGCAGCGTTGAGGTACAGCTAACTAACTATGGCTACACCTTC. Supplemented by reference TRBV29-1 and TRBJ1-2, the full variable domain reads SAVISQKPSRDICQRGTSLTIQCQVDSQVTMMFWYRQQPGQSLTLIATANQGSEATYESGFVIDKFPISRPNLTFSTLTVSNMSPEDSSIYLCSVEVQLTNYGYTFGSGTRLTVV.

The CDR3 spells CASSLGQGGNNEQFF. As DNA, the CDR3 is TGTGCCAGCAGCTTGGGGCAGGGTGGGAACAATGAGCAGTTCTTC. V is TRBV5-6 and J is TRBJ2-1, with D perhaps matching TRBD1 (5 bases). The V gene lost 0 bases and the J gene lost 5 bases, with 12 bases spanning the gap. The CDR3 is made up of 15 amino acids. Germline CDR1 reads SGHDT; CDR2 reads YYEEEE. Full variable domain (outside the CDR3, taken from reference TRBV5-6 and TRBJ2-1): DAGVTQSPTHLIKTRGQQVTLRCSPKSGHDTVSWYQQALGQGPQFIFQYYEEEERQRGNFPDRFSGHQFPNYSSELNVNALLLGDSALYLCASSLGQGGNNEQFFGPGTRLTVL.

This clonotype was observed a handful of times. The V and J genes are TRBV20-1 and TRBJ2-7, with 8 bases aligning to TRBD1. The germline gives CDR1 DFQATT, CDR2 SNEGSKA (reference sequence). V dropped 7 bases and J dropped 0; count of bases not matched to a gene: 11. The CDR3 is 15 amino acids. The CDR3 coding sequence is TGCAGTGGGGGCGAGGCAGGGGGCCGCTCCTACGAGCAGTACTTC. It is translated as CSGGEAGGRSYEQYF.

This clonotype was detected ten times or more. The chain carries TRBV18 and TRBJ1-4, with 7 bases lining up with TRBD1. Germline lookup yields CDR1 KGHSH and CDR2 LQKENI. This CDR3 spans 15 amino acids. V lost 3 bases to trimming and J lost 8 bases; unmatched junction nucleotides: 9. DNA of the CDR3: TGTGCCAGCTCACCCTCCTCGGGACAGCAAGAAAAACTGTTTTTT. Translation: CASSPSSGQQEKLFF.

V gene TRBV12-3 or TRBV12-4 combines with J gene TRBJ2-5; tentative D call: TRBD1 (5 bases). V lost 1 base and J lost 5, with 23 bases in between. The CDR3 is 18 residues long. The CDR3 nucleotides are TGTGCCAGCAGTTTAGATCCCGACAGATTAGGGTCCAGGGAGACCCAGTACTTC. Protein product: CASSLDPDRLGSRETQYF.

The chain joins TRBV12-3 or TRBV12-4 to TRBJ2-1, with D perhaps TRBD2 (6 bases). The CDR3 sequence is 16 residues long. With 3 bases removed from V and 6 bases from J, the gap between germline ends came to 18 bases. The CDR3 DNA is TGTGCCAGCAGTTTTGTAAGCGGGCCTCCCCCCAATGAGCAGTTCTTC. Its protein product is CASSFVSGPPPNEQFF.

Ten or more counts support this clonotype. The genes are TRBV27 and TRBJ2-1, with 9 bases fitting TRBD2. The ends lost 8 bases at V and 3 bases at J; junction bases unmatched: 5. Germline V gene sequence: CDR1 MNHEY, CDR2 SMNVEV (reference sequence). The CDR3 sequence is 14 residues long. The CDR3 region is CASRGTSFYNEQFF. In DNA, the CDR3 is TGTGCCAGCCGGGGGACTAGCTTCTACAATGAGCAGTTCTTC.

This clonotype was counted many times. The CDR3 sequence is CATSDPTDTEAFF. In DNA form, the CDR3 reads TGTGCCACCAGTGATCCCACAGATACCGAAGCTTTCTTT. V is TRBV24-1 and J is TRBJ1-1; D call uncertain. The CDR3 sequence is 13 residues long. In germline, CDR1 is KGHDR, CDR2 SFDVKD. V was shortened by 3 bases and J by 8 bases, with 12 bases between the two germline ends.

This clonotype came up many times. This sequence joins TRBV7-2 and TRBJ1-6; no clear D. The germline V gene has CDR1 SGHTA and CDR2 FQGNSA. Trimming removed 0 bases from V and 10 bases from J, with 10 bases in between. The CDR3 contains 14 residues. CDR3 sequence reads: CASSLARLGSPLHF. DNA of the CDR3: TGTGCCAGCAGCTTAGCGCGCCTAGGGTCACCCCTCCACTTT. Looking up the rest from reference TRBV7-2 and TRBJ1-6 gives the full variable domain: GAGVSQSPSNKVTEKGKDVELRCDPISGHTALYWYRQSLGQGLEFLIYFQGNSAPDKSGLPSDRFSAERTGGSVSTLTIQRTQQEDSAVYLCASSLARLGSPLHFGNGTRLTVT.